This T cell receptor (beta chain) was retrieved from a study of T cells expressing NK-cell markers. Study conclusions and caveats: CD8+ T cells in a handful of donors included dominant NKG2C+ clonotypes at 1.0-7.0%. A handful of donors showed these clonotypes also leading the CD3+CD56-NKG2C+ fraction.

A word on this clonotype: What it binds is unknown.

Researchers built TCR beta cDNA using 5'RACE template switching with UMIs. TCRdb reworked the 5' RACE reads into one entry per CDR3 protein, no DNA. Found here are 250,000 or so distinct CDR3 sequences; the top ten clones hold 3.5% to 5%. There are 16 residues in the CDR3. Germline values: CDR1 SGDLS, CDR2 YYNGEE. The TCR originated in a woman aged 18-70 years in good health. Sequencing was performed on blood T cells: a sorted CD56 or NKG2C T cell subset, CD4+ or CD8+ T cells, or bulk PBMC T cells (not recorded which). The V and J genes are TRBV9 and TRBJ2-1; TCRdb calls TRBD1, which cannot be checked without DNA. CDR3 residues: CASSAWGRRGYNEQFF.